The next 6 T cell receptor beta chains were all read from a single sample in a study of T cell responses to AZD1222 COVID-19 vaccine. Profiled with immunoSEQ multiplex PCR; TCRdb holds only in-frame clones, not every one. The sample consists of under 150,000 clones, under 95% of them appearing once. The sample consisted of peripheral blood, taken on day 0 of AZD1222 vaccination. The source of these receptors is an adult in good health.

V gene TRBV9 combines with J gene TRBJ2-2; D may match TRBD1 or TRBD2 (5 bases each). Deletions cut 0 bases from V and 1 base from J, with 7 bases between. The CDR3 is made up of 15 amino acids. Germline V gene data show CDR1 as SGDLS and CDR2 as YYNGEE. The CDR3 loop is CASSVAGRNTGELFF. The CDR3 DNA reads as TGTGCCAGCAGCGTAGCAGGGAGGAACACCGGGGAGCTGTTTTTT.

The genes are TRBV7-2 and TRBJ2-2; D is ambiguous. CDR3 length: 16 amino acids. Germline V lookup: CDR1 SGHTA, CDR2 FQGNSA. Trimming pared 0 bases from V and 6 bases from J, leaving 14 bases between. The CDR3 DNA follows: TGTGCCAGCAGCTTAGCGCCAGCCCTTGGGTCCGGGGAGCTGTTTTTT. Protein sequence: CASSLAPALGSGELFF.

The rearrangement uses TRBV4-3 and TRBJ1-1, with a possible D match to TRBD1 (6 bases). Germline V gives CDR1 LGHNA, CDR2 YSLEER. CDR3 length equals 14 residues. The V end was cut by 4 bases, the J end by 6 bases, with 15 bases between. The CDR3 loop is CASSPSRTDPEAFF. In DNA form, the CDR3 reads TGCGCCAGCAGCCCTTCTAGGACAGATCCTGAAGCTTTCTTT.

The V call is TRBV9, the J call TRBJ1-4; perhaps TRBD1 as D (6 bases). Germline V lookup: CDR1 SGDLS, CDR2 YYNGEE. The CDR3 has 15 amino acids. V dropped 0 bases and J dropped 4 bases, with 10 bases sitting between them. The CDR3 DNA follows: TGTGCCAGCAGCGTAGGTGACAGGCTTAATGAAAAACTGTTTTTT. This sequence encodes CASSVGDRLNEKLFF.

The chain employs TRBV3-1 (or the pseudogene TRBV3-2) and TRBJ1-1, with TRBD1 identical over 7 bases. CDR1 LGHDT and CDR2 YNNKEL come from the germline V gene (reference sequence). After removal of 0 bases from V and 1 base from J, the junction contained 5 bases not matched to a gene. CDR3 size: 16 residues. For the CDR3, the DNA is TGTGCCAGCAGCCAAGAGGCTAGGACAGGGAACACTGAAGCTTTCTTT. It translates to CASSQEARTGNTEAFF.

The chain recombines TRBV4-1 with TRBJ2-7; 9 nucleotides align to TRBD2. The CDR3 is 14 amino acids. V trimming: 3 bases; J trimming: 9 bases; junction bases outside the gene matches: 9. Germline lookup yields CDR1 MGHRA and CDR2 YSYEKL. The CDR3 coding sequence is TGCGCCAGCAGCCATCCGGTAGCGGGAGACCGGCAGTACTTC. It specifies CASSHPVAGDRQYF.